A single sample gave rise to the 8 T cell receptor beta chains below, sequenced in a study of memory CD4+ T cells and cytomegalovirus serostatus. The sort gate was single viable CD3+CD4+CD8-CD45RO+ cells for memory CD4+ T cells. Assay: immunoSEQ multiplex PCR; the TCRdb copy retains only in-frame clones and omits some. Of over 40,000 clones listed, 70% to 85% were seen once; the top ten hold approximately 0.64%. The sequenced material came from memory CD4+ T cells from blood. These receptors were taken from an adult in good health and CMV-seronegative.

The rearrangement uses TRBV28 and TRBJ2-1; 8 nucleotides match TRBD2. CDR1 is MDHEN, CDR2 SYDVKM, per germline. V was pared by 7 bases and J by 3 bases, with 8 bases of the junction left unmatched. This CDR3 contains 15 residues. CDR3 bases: TGTGCCAGCAATTCCGCGGGGGGTTTCTACAATGAGCAGTTCTTC. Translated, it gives CASNSAGGFYNEQFF.

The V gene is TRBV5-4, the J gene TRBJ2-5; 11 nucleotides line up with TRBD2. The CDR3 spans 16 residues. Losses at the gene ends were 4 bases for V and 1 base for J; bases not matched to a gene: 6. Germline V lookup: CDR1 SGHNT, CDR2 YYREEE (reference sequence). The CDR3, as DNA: TGTGCCAGCAGCCTAACTAGCGGGAGACGCCAAGAGACCCAGTACTTC. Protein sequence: CASSLTSGRRQETQYF.

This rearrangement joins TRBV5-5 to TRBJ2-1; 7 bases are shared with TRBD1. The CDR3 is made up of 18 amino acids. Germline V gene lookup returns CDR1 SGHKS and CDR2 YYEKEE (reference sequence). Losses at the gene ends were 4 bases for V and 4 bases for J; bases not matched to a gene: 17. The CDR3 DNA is TGTGCCAGCAGCCGTCTTAATGCTGACAGGGTGGTATACAATGAGCAGTTCTTC. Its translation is CASSRLNADRVVYNEQFF.

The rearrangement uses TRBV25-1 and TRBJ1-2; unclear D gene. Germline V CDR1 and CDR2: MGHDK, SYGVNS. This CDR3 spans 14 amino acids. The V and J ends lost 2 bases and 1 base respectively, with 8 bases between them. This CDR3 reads CASSEPTFNYGYTF. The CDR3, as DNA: TGTGCCAGCAGTGAACCCACTTTTAACTATGGCTACACCTTC.

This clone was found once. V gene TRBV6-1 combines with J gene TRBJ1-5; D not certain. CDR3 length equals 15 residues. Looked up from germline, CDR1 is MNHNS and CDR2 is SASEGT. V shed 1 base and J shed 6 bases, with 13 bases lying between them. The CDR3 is CASSEVQPGSQPQHF. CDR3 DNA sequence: TGTGCCAGCAGTGAAGTCCAGCCAGGCAGTCAGCCCCAGCATTTT.

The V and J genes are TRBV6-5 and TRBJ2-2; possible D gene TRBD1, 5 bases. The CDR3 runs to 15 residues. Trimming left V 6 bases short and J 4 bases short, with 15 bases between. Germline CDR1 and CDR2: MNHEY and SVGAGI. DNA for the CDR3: TGTGCCAGCAGAAGCAGGGTAGTTGGCACCGGGGAGCTGTTTTTT. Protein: CASRSRVVGTGELFF.

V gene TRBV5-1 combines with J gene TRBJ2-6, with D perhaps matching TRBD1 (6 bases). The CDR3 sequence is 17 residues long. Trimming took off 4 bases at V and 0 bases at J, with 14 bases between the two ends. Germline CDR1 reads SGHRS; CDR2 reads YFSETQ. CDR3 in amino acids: CASSRQGPTSGANVLTF. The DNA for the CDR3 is TGCGCCAGCAGCCGGCAGGGGCCCACCTCTGGGGCCAACGTCCTGACTTTC.

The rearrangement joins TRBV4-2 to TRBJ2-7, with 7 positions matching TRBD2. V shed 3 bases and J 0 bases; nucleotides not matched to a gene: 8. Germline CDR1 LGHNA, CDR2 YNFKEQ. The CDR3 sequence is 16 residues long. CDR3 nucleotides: TGTGCCAGCAGCCAGGCTACTAGCGTGAGCTCCTACGAGCAGTACTTC. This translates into CASSQATSVSSYEQYF.